This T cell receptor beta chain was recovered during a study of T cell responses to AZD1222 COVID-19 vaccine (dated by TCRdb to the early 2020s). Study-level background: AZD1222 recipients with second doses at about 4 weeks or about 12 weeks were pooled, because spike-specific TCR depth and breadth did not differ between schedules. TCR sequencing was performed for 233 trial participants, of whom about 200 were given two doses of AZD1222 and 26 were given two doses of MenACWY control vaccine. Trial participants were enrolled into age subgroups of 18-55, 56-69 and 70-plus years, which contained 148, 28 and 57 TCR-sequenced participants, respectively.

Counted from cysteine to phenylalanine, this CDR3 has 11 amino acids. Only the CDR3 region is kept as DNA, spanning 33 bases read in frame from base 1. V gives up 3 bases and J gives up 9 bases, and the segment between their germline ends measures 9 bases. In the germline V gene (reference sequence), CDR1 corresponds to DFQATT and CDR2 to SNEGSKA. Study-wide findings and limitations: Nearly half of unique spike-specific TCRs reportedly recognized epitopes outside regions mutated in the B.1.351 and B.1.1.7 variants. Spike-specific TCR breadth and depth rose significantly after two AZD1222 doses compared with day 0 and with MenACWY recipients. In the small 56-69-year group, the increase in depth fell short of significance, most likely because of low power. No day 14 peak-response samples were available, so repertoires were characterized only after the peak T cell response. Participants were mostly white British, with more females than males. The authors suggested clonal diversity may have been underestimated. The whole spike protein was spanned by vaccine-associated CD4 TCRs, and dominant responses were seen in regions 160-218 and 743-854. Conclusions about previously exposed vaccinees were limited because only six AZD1222 recipients were SARS-CoV-2 seropositive at baseline.

About this clone itself: Its antigen target is currently unknown. The record has no base qualities; no much larger clone is one base away.

The time point tag for this specimen amounts to: baseline before first vaccination. The vaccinee samples were drawn from two UK trials, COV001 and COV002, one of which was a single-blind randomized controlled phase 2/3 trial testing AZD1222 (ChAdOx1 nCoV-19) in healthy adults. For TCRbeta chain sequencing, PBMC samples were collected from trial participants at day 0 and at day 28 after the second dose. The CDR3 regions of human TCRbeta chains were analyzed by immunosequencing. Per the authors' processing: Repertoire TCRs were checked for matches against a reference library of SARS-CoV-2-specific TCRs that had been generated using the MIRA antigen-specificity platform. Breadth was defined as the fraction of unique TCRs that were SARS-CoV-2-associated, and depth was defined as the fraction of total T cells that were SARS-CoV-2-associated. Using the MIRA data, every spike-specific TCR was mapped to the spike region that the TCR reacted to and assigned to either a CD4 or a CD8 class. Log10-transformed breadth and depth values were compared by one-way ANOVA with Sidak's multiple comparisons tests. TCRdb's version of the immuneACCESS table is confined to in-frame rearrangements and falls short of the full clone set. An unresolved V gene accounts for under half of the shortfall where checked; the remainder is of unknown origin. V and J calls and clone size are as listed in that table; D and trimming were resolved from the DNA. The sample table shows 160,000 or so clones, and 70% to 90% are seen once. The ten biggest clones cover 1.5% to 2% of the sample.

The chain couples TRBV20-1 to TRBJ2-1, with an unclear D gene assignment. This TCR derives from an adult in good health. This sample comprised peripheral blood, obtained on day 0 of AZD1222 vaccination. The CDR3 loop reads CSASSVGEQFF. The DNA is TGCAGTGCTAGCTCGGTTGGTGAGCAGTTCTTC.